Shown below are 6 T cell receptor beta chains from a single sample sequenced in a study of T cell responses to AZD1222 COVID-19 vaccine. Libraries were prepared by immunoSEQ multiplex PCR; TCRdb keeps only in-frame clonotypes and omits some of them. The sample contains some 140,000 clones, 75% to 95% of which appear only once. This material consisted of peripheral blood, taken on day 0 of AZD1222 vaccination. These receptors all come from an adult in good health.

CDR3 sequence: CASSSSGTLISGQYF. DNA for the CDR3: TGTGCCAGCAGTTCCTCCGGGACGTTGATTAGCGGGCAGTACTTC. V is TRBV27 and J is TRBJ2-7, with D perhaps matching TRBD2 (6 bases). This CDR3 contains 15 residues. Trimming removed 4 bases at V and 9 bases at J, with 22 bases between. The V gene's germline CDR1 is MNHEY and CDR2 SMNVEV (reference sequence).

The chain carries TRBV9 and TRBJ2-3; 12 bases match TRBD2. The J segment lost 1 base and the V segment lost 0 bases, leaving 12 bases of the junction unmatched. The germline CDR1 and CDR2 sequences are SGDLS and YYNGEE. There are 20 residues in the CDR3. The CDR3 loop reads CASSVATRGWTSGGTDTQYF. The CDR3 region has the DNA TGTGCCAGCAGCGTAGCTACGAGGGGCTGGACTAGCGGGGGCACAGATACGCAGTATTTT. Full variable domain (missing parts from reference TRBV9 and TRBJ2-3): DSGVTQTPKHLITATGQRVTLRCSPRSGDLSVYWYQQSLDQGLQFLIQYYNGEERAKGNILERFSAQQFPDLHSELNLSSLELGDSALYFCASSVATRGWTSGGTDTQYFGPGTRLTVL.

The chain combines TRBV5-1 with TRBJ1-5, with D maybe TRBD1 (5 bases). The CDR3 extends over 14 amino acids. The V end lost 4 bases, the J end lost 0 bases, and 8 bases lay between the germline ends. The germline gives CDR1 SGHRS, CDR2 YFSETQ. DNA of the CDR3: TGCGCCAGCAGCCCGGGACCTAGCAATCAGCCCCAGCATTTT. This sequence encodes CASSPGPSNQPQHF. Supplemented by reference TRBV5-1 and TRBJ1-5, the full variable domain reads KAGVTQTPRYLIKTRGQQVTLSCSPISGHRSVSWYQQTPGQGLQFLFEYFSETQRNKGNFPGRFSGRQFSNSRSEMNVSTLELGDSALYLCASSPGPSNQPQHFGDGTRLSIL.

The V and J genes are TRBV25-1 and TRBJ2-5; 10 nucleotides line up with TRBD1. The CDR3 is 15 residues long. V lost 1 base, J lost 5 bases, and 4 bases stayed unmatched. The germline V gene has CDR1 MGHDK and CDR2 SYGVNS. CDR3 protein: CASSELGTGVETQYF. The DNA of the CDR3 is TGTGCCAGCAGTGAATTGGGGACAGGGGTGGAGACCCAGTACTTC.

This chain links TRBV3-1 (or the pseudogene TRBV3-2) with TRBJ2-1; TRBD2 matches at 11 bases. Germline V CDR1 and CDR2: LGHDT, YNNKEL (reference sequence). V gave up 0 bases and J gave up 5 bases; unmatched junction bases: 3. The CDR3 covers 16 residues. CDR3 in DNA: TGTGCCAGCAGCCAAGAGACTAGCGGGGACCACAATGAGCAGTTCTTC. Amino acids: CASSQETSGDHNEQFF.

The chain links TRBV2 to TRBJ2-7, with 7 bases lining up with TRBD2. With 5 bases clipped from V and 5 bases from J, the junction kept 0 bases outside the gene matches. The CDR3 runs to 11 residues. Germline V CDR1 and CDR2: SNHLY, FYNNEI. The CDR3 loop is CASSTSDEQYF. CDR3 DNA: TGTGCCAGCAGTACTAGCGACGAGCAGTACTTC.